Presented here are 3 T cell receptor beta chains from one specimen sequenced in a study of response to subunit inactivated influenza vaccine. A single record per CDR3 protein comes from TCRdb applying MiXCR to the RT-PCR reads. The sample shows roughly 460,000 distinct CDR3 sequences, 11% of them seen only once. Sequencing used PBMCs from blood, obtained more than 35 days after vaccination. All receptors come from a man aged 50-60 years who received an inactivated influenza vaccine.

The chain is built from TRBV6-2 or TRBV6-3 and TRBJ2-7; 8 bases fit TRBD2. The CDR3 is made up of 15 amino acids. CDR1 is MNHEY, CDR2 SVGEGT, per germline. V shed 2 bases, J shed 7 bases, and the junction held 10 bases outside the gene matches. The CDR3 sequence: CASSYVTSGLWEQYF. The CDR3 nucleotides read TGTGCCAGCAGTTACGTAACTAGCGGACTATGGGAGCAGTACTTC.

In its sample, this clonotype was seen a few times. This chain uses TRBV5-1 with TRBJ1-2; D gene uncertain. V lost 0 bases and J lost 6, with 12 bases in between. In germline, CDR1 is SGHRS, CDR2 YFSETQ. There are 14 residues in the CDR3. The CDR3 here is CASSLVSNGDGYTF. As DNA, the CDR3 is TGCGCCAGCAGCTTGGTATCCAACGGGGATGGCTACACCTTC.

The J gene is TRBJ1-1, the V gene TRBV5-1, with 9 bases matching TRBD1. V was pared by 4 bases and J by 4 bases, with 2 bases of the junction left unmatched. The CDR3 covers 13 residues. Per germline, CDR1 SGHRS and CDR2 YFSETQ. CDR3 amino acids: CASSTGQGTEAFF. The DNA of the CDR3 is TGCGCCAGCAGCACGGGACAGGGCACTGAAGCTTTCTTT.